A single TCR beta chain is shown here with its context. Its antigen is currently unknown. This sample was taken from a study of T cells after posttransplantation cyclophosphamide. A marrow graft followed busulfan-fludarabine conditioning, with cyclophosphamide on days +3 and +4. Study-wide findings and caveats: Later post-transplant blood repertoires were often dominated by donor CD8+ memory clones. Skin or GI-infiltrating T cells shared few TRB sequences with blood.

CDR1 MNHEY and CDR2 SVGAGI come from the germline V gene. The CDR3 runs to 15 residues. Deletions cut 6 bases from V and 1 base from J, with 13 bases between. Here immunoSEQ multiplex PCR was the method, and the copy in TCRdb shows in-frame clones only, minus some. Of tens of thousands of clones detected, just under 80% appear once; the ten largest clones hold 7% to 8.5%. The sequence was collected from a female patient aged 40-50 years who received an allogeneic stem cell transplant from a related donor, was CMV-positive, and had no GVHD. Part of the T cells may come from the graft donor. Sequences were derived from CD4+ T cells sorted from blood, sampled 1,700 to 2,000 days after a stem cell transplant with posttransplant cyclophosphamide. The chain links TRBV6-5 to TRBJ2-1, with D perhaps TRBD2 (6 bases). The CDR3 loop reads CASRPRAGSYNEQFF. In nucleotides, the CDR3 is TGTGCCAGCAGGCCGAGGGCGGGGTCCTACAATGAGCAGTTCTTC.